This T cell receptor (beta chain) derives from a study of T cell responses to AZD1222 COVID-19 vaccine. Overall study results and limits: In all cases, repertoires were sampled only after the peak T cell response.

Details on this clone: What it binds is not known.

Profiling relied on immunoSEQ multiplex PCR, and the TCRdb table lists in-frame clones only, not all of them. Among more than 250,000 clones, 80% to 95% were seen once, and the ten largest hold 0.5% to 0.7%. This CDR3 contains 14 residues. The V and J ends lost 3 bases and 7 bases respectively, with 13 bases between them. CDR1 is LNHDA, CDR2 SQIVND, per germline (reference sequence). Specimen: peripheral blood, collected on day 0 of AZD1222 vaccination. The chain uses TRBV19 and TRBJ1-5, with D tentatively TRBD1 (5 bases). The clonotype was recovered from an adult in good health. The CDR3 bases are TGTGCCAGTAGTATTGGGGCGGGAAGACAGCCCCAGCATTTT. Its translation: CASSIGAGRQPQHF.